What follows are 14 T cell receptor beta chains derived from one specimen sequenced in a study of early T cells in non-severe SARS-CoV-2 infection. Via MiXCR, TCRdb re-called the 5' RACE reads, giving one row per CDR3 protein. The sample includes around 60,000 distinct CDR3 sequences, 9.5% to 15% of them seen just once. The sample comprised whole blood. Receptors originate from an adult who was a healthcare worker with PCR-confirmed SARS-CoV-2 infection or an uninfected control (not recorded which).

This clonotype was detected many times. The genes are TRBV20-1 and TRBJ2-5, with D possibly TRBD2 on 6 matching bases. The CDR3 runs 14 residues. Germline assignment: CDR1 DFQATT and CDR2 SNEGSKA (reference sequence). The ends were cut back, 5 bases at V and 1 base at J, with 14 bases in the middle. CDR3 protein: CSAGKAGTQETQYF. Written as DNA, the CDR3 is TGCAGTGCTGGCAAAGCGGGCACCCAAGAGACCCAGTACTTC.

J is TRBJ2-7 and V is TRBV28; D may be TRBD1 or TRBD2 (5 bases each). The V and J ends lost 8 bases and 3 bases respectively, with 20 bases between them. Germline V gene data show CDR1 as MDHEN and CDR2 as SYDVKM. The CDR3 has 15 residues. The CDR3 sequence is CASRTGGQVSYEQYF. In nucleotides, the CDR3 is TGTGCCAGCCGAACTGGAGGACAAGTAAGCTACGAGCAGTACTTC.

This clonotype was observed many times. The chain carries TRBV5-1 and TRBJ2-7; either TRBD1 or TRBD2 may supply D (5 bases each). V lost 4 bases and J lost 5, with 34 bases in between. Germline-derived CDR1 and CDR2 are SGHRS and YFSETQ. This CDR3 has 20 residues. The CDR3 sequence: CASSLIQGQSTSMRFDEQYF. CDR3 DNA sequence: TGCGCCAGCAGCCTAATCCAGGGCCAATCCACTAGTATGCGTTTCGACGAGCAGTACTTC.

There are many counts of this clonotype. The chain couples TRBV20-1 to TRBJ2-7, with a tentative D call TRBD1 (6 bases). The ends were cut back, 3 bases at V and 3 bases at J, with 18 bases in the middle. Germline values: CDR1 DFQATT, CDR2 SNEGSKA (reference sequence). The CDR3 runs 15 residues. The CDR3 is CSASDQGSGGYEQYF. CDR3 sequence (DNA): TGCAGTGCTAGTGACCAGGGGTCTGGGGGCTACGAGCAGTACTTC.

This clonotype was recorded at least ten times. The chain joins TRBV29-1 to TRBJ1-1; D is uncertain. CDR3 length equals 13 residues. Per germline, CDR1 SQVTM and CDR2 ANQGSEA. Trimming stripped 3 bases from V and 2 bases from J, with 10 bases between. The CDR3 protein is CSVDSAGNTEAFF. CDR3 DNA: TGCAGCGTTGATTCGGCGGGCAACACTGAAGCTTTCTTT.

This clonotype has a count of ten or more. This chain links TRBV5-1 with TRBJ2-5; D is unresolved. The CDR3 consists of 13 residues. The germline gives CDR1 SGHRS, CDR2 YFSETQ. The ends were cut back, 0 bases at V and 5 bases at J, with 8 bases in the middle. CDR3 nucleotides: TGCGCCAGCAGCTTGGAATTTATGGAGACCCAGTACTTC. Its protein product is CASSLEFMETQYF.

This sequence joins TRBV5-5 and TRBJ2-2; D call uncertain. V lost 4 bases and J 4 bases, leaving 14 bases between the germline ends. CDR3 size: 15 residues. Per germline, CDR1 SGHKS and CDR2 YYEKEE (reference sequence). This CDR3 is CASSTGRQFTGELFF. The CDR3, as DNA: TGTGCCAGCAGCACTGGTCGTCAGTTCACCGGGGAGCTGTTTTTT.

This clonotype was detected many times. The V gene is TRBV7-9, the J gene TRBJ2-1; 9 bases are a match to TRBD2. There are 11 residues in the CDR3. Looked up from germline, CDR1 is SEHNR and CDR2 is FQNEAQ (reference sequence). The CDR3 is CGSGGYNEQFF. CDR3 nucleotide sequence: TGTGGTAGCGGGGGTTACAATGAGCAGTTCTTC.

The chain couples TRBV19 to TRBJ1-4; weak D call: TRBD1 (6 bases). Deletions cut 5 bases from V and 0 bases from J, with 10 bases between. Germline loops: CDR1 LNHDA, CDR2 SQIVND (reference sequence). The CDR3 runs 15 residues. CDR3 protein: CASSGQTATNEKLFF. Written as DNA, the CDR3 is TGTGCCAGTAGTGGACAGACTGCAACTAATGAAAAACTGTTTTTT.

This clonotype was seen many times. This chain joins TRBV6-5 and TRBJ2-7; D may match TRBD1 or TRBD2 (5 bases each). V was cut by 0 bases and J by 6 bases, with 6 bases left in between. CDR1 is MNHEY, CDR2 SVGAGI, per germline. The CDR3 runs 12 residues. The CDR3 sequence is CASSYSGGEQYF. The CDR3 DNA reads TGTGCCAGCAGTTACTCTGGGGGCGAGCAGTACTTC.

The gene calls are TRBV3-1 and TRBJ2-3, with a tentative D call TRBD2 (5 bases). This CDR3 comprises 14 residues. The ends were cut back, 1 base at V and 4 bases at J, with 9 bases in the middle. Germline V gives CDR1 LGHDT, CDR2 YNNKEL (reference sequence). Here the CDR3 DNA reads TGTGCCAGCAGCCAAGCGAGGGTTCCAGATACGCAGTATTTT. Protein product: CASSQARVPDTQYF.

At least ten counts were recorded for this clonotype. V usage is TRBV6-1 and J usage is TRBJ1-5; 8 positions agree with TRBD1. Unmatched junction bases numbered 4, after V lost 5 bases and J lost 4 bases. Germline V lookup: CDR1 MNHNS, CDR2 SASEGT. The CDR3 is made up of 14 amino acids. The CDR3 DNA is TGTGCCAGCAGTTACAGGACAGGGAATCAGCCCCAGCATTTT. It codes for CASSYRTGNQPQHF.

This clonotype was found many times. The rearrangement links TRBV10-3 to TRBJ2-7; D ambiguous. The CDR3 is made up of 12 amino acids. Germline V gene lookup returns CDR1 ENHRY and CDR2 SYGVKD. V lost 4 bases and J 7 bases, leaving 11 bases between the germline ends. The CDR3 nucleotides read TGTGCCATCAGTGGTCACCAGGTGGAGCAGTACTTC. The encoded protein is CAISGHQVEQYF.

This clonotype was found a few times. The CDR3 DNA reads TGCAGTGCTAGACTCCGGGGCGGGGAGACCCAGTACTTC. Amino acids: CSARLRGGETQYF. V usage is TRBV20-1 and J usage is TRBJ2-5; the D call may be TRBD1 or TRBD2 (5 bases each). Germline V lookup: CDR1 DFQATT, CDR2 SNEGSKA (reference sequence). Trimming cost V 2 bases and J 5 bases, with 12 bases left between them. The CDR3 loop spans 13 amino acids.